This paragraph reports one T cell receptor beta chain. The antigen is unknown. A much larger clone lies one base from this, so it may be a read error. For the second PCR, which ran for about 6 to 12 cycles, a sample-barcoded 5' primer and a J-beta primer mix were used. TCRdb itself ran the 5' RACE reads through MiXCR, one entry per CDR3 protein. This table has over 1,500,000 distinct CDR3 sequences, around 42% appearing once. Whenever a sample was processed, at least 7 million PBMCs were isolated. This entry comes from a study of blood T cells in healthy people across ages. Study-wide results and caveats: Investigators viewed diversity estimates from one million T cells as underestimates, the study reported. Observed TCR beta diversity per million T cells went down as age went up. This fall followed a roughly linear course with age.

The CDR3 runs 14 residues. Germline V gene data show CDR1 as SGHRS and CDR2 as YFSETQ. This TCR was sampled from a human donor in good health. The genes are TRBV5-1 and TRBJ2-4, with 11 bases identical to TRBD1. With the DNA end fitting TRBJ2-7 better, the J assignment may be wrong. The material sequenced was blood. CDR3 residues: CASSWGQGVDEQYF. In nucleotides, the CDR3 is TGCGCCAGCAGCTGGGGACAGGGGGTGGACGAGCAGTACTTC.